The present TCR beta chain was sequenced within a study of CD4 T cells in relation to SARS-CoV-2 and coronaviruses. Study at large: PBMCs were cultured with antigen for roughly 11 days before TCR beta sequencing. Crossreactive spike epitopes shared across donors were mapped to their HLA restriction. The negative reference was HIV-1 Nef peptide pool or peptide-free culture.

A remark on this clone: The antigen remains undetermined.

CD4+ T cells from unexposed donors were obtained before the COVID-19 pandemic (2011-2018). The cells were cultured for under twelve days before CD4+ T cells were isolated. As cell numbers allowed, unexposed-donor CD4+ T cells faced SARS-CoV-2 S/N and four cold-coronavirus spikes. This table comes from immunoSEQ multiplex PCR, and its TCRdb copy is limited to in-frame clones, with some not included. Of under 25,000 clones in the sample, around 78% were seen once. The CDR3 length is 13 residues. V gave up 8 bases and J gave up 0 bases, with 7 bases separating them. The sequence was collected from a human donor in good health. This chain joins TRBV12-3 or TRBV12-4 and TRBJ1-4, with D unclear. Sequencing input: CD4+ T cells from PBMCs, cultured in vitro. The CDR3 spells CASCAATNEKLFF. In DNA, the CDR3 is TGTGCCAGCTGTGCGGCAACTAATGAAAAACTGTTTTTT.